These 17 T cell receptor beta chains came from one sample sequenced in a study of CD8+CD57+ T cells in acquired aplastic anemia. Sequencing was done on patients that had shown CD8+CD57+ cell expansion by flow cytometry. Genomic DNA acted as the template from which TCR beta VDJ combination and CDR3 sequence profiling were carried out. TCRdb re-analysed the reads in MiXCR, keeping a single row per CDR3 protein. This table has some 170,000 distinct CDR3 sequences, roughly 48% appearing once. The sequenced material came from sorted CD4+, CD8+, or CD8+CD57+ T cells (not recorded which) from PBMCs. Source of these receptors: a human donor with aplastic anemia.

The chain uses TRBV2 and TRBJ2-3; TRBD2 matches at 9 bases. The CDR3 loop spans 15 amino acids. Germline loops: CDR1 SNHLY, CDR2 FYNNEI. The ends lost 6 bases at V and 8 bases at J; junction bases unmatched: 12. The CDR3 sequence: CASRRPAGGPGTQYF. For the CDR3, the DNA is TGTGCCAGCAGACGTCCGGCGGGGGGGCCCGGTACGCAGTATTTT.

This clonotype was recorded at least ten times. The chain links TRBV12-3 or TRBV12-4 to TRBJ1-2; the D is unclear. This CDR3 contains 12 residues. Trimming left V 3 bases short and J 3 bases short, with 5 bases between. The DNA for the CDR3 is TGTGCCAGCAGTTTGAGAGACTATGGCTACACCTTC. Amino acids: CASSLRDYGYTF.

Ten or more counts support this clonotype. V and J are TRBV7-2 and TRBJ2-5; D gene ambiguous. Trimming stripped 2 bases from V and 2 bases from J, with 15 bases between. Germline V CDR1 and CDR2: SGHTA, FQGNSA. The CDR3 is 16 amino acids. The CDR3 DNA is TGTGCCAGCAGCTTATCGACCGCCCCCCAGCAAGAGACCCAGTACTTC. Protein product: CASSLSTAPQQETQYF. Based on the CDR3 plus reference TRBV7-2 and TRBJ2-5, the full variable domain is GAGVSQSPSNKVTEKGKDVELRCDPISGHTALYWYRQSLGQGLEFLIYFQGNSAPDKSGLPSDRFSAERTGGSVSTLTIQRTQQEDSAVYLCASSLSTAPQQETQYFGPGTRLLVL.

This rearrangement joins TRBV7-3 to TRBJ2-1, with D possibly being TRBD1 (5 bases). The CDR3 extends over 14 amino acids. Germline CDR1 SGHTA, CDR2 FQGTGA. V was pared by 4 bases and J by 8 bases, with 15 bases between. CDR3 bases: TGTGCCAGCAGCTCAGGGTCTCAGGGCGATGAGCAGTTCTTC. Its protein is CASSSGSQGDEQFF.

The chain uses TRBV29-1 and TRBJ2-4; possibly TRBD2 for D (5 bases). The CDR3 consists of 13 residues. Germline V CDR1 and CDR2: SQVTM, ANQGSEA. V lost 4 bases to trimming and J lost 7 bases, with 14 bases between them. The CDR3 coding sequence is TGCAGCGTTGTTTGGGTTTCGGGGAACATTCAGTACTTC. It encodes CSVVWVSGNIQYF.

The chain recombines TRBV10-3 with TRBJ2-3; D is unclear. The germline V gene has CDR1 ENHRY and CDR2 SYGVKD. V was cut by 10 bases and J by 1 base, with 12 bases left in between. The CDR3 extends over 13 amino acids. The CDR3 nucleotides are TGTGCCACAAACGGCGGAGGCACAGATACGCAGTATTTT. Its protein is CATNGGGTDTQYF.

The chain employs TRBV2 and TRBJ1-1; TRBD1 is a possible D gene (6 bases). The CDR3 spans 14 residues. Per germline, CDR1 SNHLY and CDR2 FYNNEI. The CDR3 bases are TGTGCTAGCCCGACCGGGACATCGAACACTGAAGCTTTCTTT. It is translated as CASPTGTSNTEAFF.

The V and J genes are TRBV20-1 and TRBJ2-7; D remains ambiguous. CDR1 is DFQATT and CDR2 is SNEGSKA in the germline V gene (reference sequence). The CDR3 spans 13 residues. V was shortened by 0 bases and J by 5 bases, with 11 bases between the two germline ends. CDR3 coding DNA: TGCAGTGCTAGAGATCTCGGGTCCGACGAGCAGTACTTC. Translating it yields CSARDLGSDEQYF.

The V call is TRBV24-1, the J call TRBJ2-7; D is possibly TRBD2 (6 bases). Germline assignment: CDR1 KGHDR and CDR2 SFDVKD. Trimming stripped 5 bases from V and 4 bases from J, with 14 bases between. CDR3 length equals 14 residues. Here the CDR3 reads CATSAGTGDYEQYF. The CDR3 DNA follows: TGTGCCACCAGTGCCGGGACGGGGGATTACGAGCAGTACTTC.

This clonotype has at least ten counts. Here the CDR3 reads CASSLRPQGNGYTF. CDR3 sequence (DNA): TGTGCCAGCAGCCTAAGGCCTCAGGGAAATGGCTACACCTTC. The chain employs TRBV7-3 and TRBJ1-2; tentatively, D is TRBD1 (5 bases). CDR1 and CDR2 (germline): SGHTA, FQGTGA. V was trimmed by 5 bases and J by 6 bases, leaving 16 bases between them. The CDR3 sequence is 14 residues long.

This clonotype was recorded many times. The rearrangement links TRBV20-1 to TRBJ2-1; 9 nucleotides align to TRBD2. CDR3 size: 14 residues. J was trimmed by 15 bases and V by 5 bases; bases with no gene match: 17. Looked up from germline, CDR1 is DFQATT and CDR2 is SNEGSKA (reference sequence). CDR3 coding DNA: TGCAGTGCTCCTCCGCTAGCGGGGTTCCGTAGCGGGTTCTTC. Translating it yields CSAPPLAGFRSGFF.

Concerning this clonotype itself: It may be a read error: a sequence one base away is much more abundant. The chain employs TRBV4-1 and TRBJ1-1; unclear D gene. Germline assignment: CDR1 MGHRA and CDR2 YSYEKL. Between the trimmed V and J ends, which lost 1 base and 1 base, there was a span of 10 bases. The CDR3 is made up of 15 amino acids. CDR3 nucleotide sequence: TGCGCCAGCAGCCAAGTACGAGAAACGAACACTGAAGCTTTCTTT. Amino acids: CASSQVRETNTEAFF.

Many counts were recorded for this clonotype. V usage is TRBV19 and J usage is TRBJ1-2; a possible D gene is TRBD1 (6 bases). V was trimmed by 4 bases and J by 1 base, leaving 16 bases between them. This CDR3 spans 16 amino acids. Looked up from germline, CDR1 is LNHDA and CDR2 is SQIVND (reference sequence). CDR3 in amino acids: CASSTSPGDHNYGYTF. The CDR3 DNA is TGTGCCAGTAGTACCAGTCCAGGGGACCATAACTATGGCTACACCTTC.

This clonotype was detected once. The rearrangement uses TRBV5-1 and TRBJ1-1; no reliable D call. The CDR3 covers 13 residues. The ends were cut back, 4 bases at V and 0 bases at J, with 7 bases in the middle. CDR1 and CDR2 (germline): SGHRS, YFSETQ. The CDR3 DNA follows: TGCGCCAGCAGCCCCATCATGAACACTGAAGCTTTCTTT. Protein sequence: CASSPIMNTEAFF.

V and J are TRBV11-2 and TRBJ2-5; 7 bases align to TRBD2. Germline V lookup: CDR1 SGHAT, CDR2 FQNNGV. V was clipped by 1 base and J by 1 base; unmatched bases: 12. This CDR3 has 18 amino acids. CDR3 coding DNA: TGTGCCAGCAGCTTAGTTGCTGTACTAGCGAACCGCCAAGAGACCCAGTACTTC. Its translation: CASSLVAVLANRQETQYF.

This clonotype was found a few times. The J gene is TRBJ2-5, the V gene TRBV4-1; 9 bases are a match to TRBD2. Unmatched junction bases numbered 6, after V lost 0 bases and J lost 4 bases. Germline CDR1 is MGHRA and CDR2 is YSYEKL. This CDR3 region has 16 residues. CDR3: CASSQEGLALPETQYF. Here the CDR3 DNA reads TGCGCCAGCAGCCAAGAGGGACTAGCCCTGCCAGAGACCCAGTACTTC.

V usage is TRBV2 and J usage is TRBJ1-5; D not certain. CDR3 length equals 13 residues. Deletions cut 6 bases from V and 5 bases from J, with 11 bases between. The germline gives CDR1 SNHLY, CDR2 FYNNEI. CDR3 sequence: CASSVLTHQPQHF. CDR3 nucleotides: TGTGCCAGCAGCGTCCTGACCCATCAGCCCCAGCATTTT.